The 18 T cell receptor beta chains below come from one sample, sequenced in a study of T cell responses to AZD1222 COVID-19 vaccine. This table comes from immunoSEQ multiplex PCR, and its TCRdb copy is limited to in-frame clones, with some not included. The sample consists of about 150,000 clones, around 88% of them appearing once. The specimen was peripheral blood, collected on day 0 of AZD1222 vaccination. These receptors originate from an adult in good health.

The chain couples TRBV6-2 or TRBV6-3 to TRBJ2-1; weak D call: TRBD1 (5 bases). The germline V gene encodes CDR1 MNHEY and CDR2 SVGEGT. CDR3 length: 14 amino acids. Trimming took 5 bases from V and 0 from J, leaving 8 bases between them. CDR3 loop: CASSQGSSYNEQFF. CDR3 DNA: TGTGCCAGCAGTCAGGGTAGCTCCTACAATGAGCAGTTCTTC.

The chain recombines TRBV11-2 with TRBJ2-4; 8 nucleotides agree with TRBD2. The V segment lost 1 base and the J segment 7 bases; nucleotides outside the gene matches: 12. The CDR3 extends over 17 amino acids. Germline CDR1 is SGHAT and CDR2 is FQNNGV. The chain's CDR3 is CASSLGAMAGGSNIQYF. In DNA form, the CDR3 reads TGTGCCAGCAGCTTAGGAGCAATGGCGGGGGGCAGTAACATTCAGTACTTC.

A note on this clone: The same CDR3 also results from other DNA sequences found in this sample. The CDR3 DNA sequence: TGTGCCAGCAGTTACTCTATGAACACTGAAGCTTTCTTT. The encoded protein is CASSYSMNTEAFF. The chain is built from TRBV6-5 and TRBJ1-1; the D is unclear. Germline lookup yields CDR1 MNHEY and CDR2 SVGAGI. Trimming pared 0 bases from V and 0 bases from J, leaving 2 bases between. This CDR3 is 13 amino acids long.

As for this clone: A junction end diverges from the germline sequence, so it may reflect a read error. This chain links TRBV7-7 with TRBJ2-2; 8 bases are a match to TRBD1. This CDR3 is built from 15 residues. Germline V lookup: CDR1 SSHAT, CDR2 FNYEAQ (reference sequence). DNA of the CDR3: TGTGCTAGCAGCCCCGGACAGGGATCTCCCGGGGAGCTGTTTTTT. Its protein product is CASSPGQGSPGELFF. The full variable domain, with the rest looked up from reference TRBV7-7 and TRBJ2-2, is GAGVSQSPRYKVTKRGQDVTLRCDPISSHATLYWYQQALGQGPEFLTYFNYEAQPDKSGLPSDRFSAERPEGSISTLTIQRTEQRDSAMYRCASSPGQGSPGELFFGEGSRLTVL.

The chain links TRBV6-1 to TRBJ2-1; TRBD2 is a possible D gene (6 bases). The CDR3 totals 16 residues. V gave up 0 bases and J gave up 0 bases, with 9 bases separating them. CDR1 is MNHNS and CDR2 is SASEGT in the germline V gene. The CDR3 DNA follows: TGTGCCAGCAGTGAAGCCGGGGGAAGCTCCTACAATGAGCAGTTCTTC. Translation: CASSEAGGSSYNEQFF.

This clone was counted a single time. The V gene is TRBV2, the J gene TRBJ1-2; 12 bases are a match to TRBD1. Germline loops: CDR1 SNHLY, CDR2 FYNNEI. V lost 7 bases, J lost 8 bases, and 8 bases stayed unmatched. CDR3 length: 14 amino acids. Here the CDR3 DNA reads TGTGCCAGCAAAACCGGGACAGGGGGCATCGGCTACACCTTC. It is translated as CASKTGTGGIGYTF.

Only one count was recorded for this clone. The CDR3: CASSVIAGVPDTQYF. DNA for the CDR3: TGTGCCAGCAGCGTAATAGCGGGGGTCCCCGATACGCAGTATTTT. This chain joins TRBV9 and TRBJ2-3; 9 bases line up with TRBD2. The ends lost 1 base at V and 6 bases at J; junction bases unmatched: 6. Germline values: CDR1 SGDLS, CDR2 YYNGEE. The CDR3 has 15 amino acids. Drawing the rest from reference TRBV9 and TRBJ2-3, the complete variable domain is DSGVTQTPKHLITATGQRVTLRCSPRSGDLSVYWYQQSLDQGLQFLIQYYNGEERAKGNILERFSAQQFPDLHSELNLSSLELGDSALYFCASSVIAGVPDTQYFGPGTRLTVL.

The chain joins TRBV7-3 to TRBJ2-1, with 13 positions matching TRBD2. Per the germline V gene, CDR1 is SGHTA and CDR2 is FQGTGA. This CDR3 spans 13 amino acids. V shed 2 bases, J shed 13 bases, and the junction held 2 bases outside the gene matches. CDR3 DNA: TGTGCCAGCAGCTTAGTGGGACTAGCGGGACAGTTCTTC. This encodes CASSLVGLAGQFF.

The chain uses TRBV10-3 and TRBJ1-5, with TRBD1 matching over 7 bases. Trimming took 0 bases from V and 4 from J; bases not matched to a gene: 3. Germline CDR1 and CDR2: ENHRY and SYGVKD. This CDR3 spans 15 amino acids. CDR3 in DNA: TGTGCCATCAGTGAGTCGGGGGACAGAAATCAGCCCCAGCATTTT. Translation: CAISESGDRNQPQHF.

This CDR3 reads CASSYSPGTGELFF. CDR3 nucleotide sequence: TGTGCCAGCAGTTACAGCCCCGGCACCGGGGAGCTGTTTTTT. The chain employs TRBV6-5 and TRBJ2-2; D gene ambiguous. Germline V gene lookup returns CDR1 MNHEY and CDR2 SVGAGI. V dropped 2 bases and J dropped 4 bases, with 8 bases sitting between them. This CDR3 is built from 14 residues.

CDR3 loop: CAWNRGKDTEAFF. In nucleotides, the CDR3 is TGTGCCTGGAACAGGGGAAAGGACACTGAAGCTTTCTTT. The chain combines TRBV30 with TRBJ1-1; the match to TRBD1 covers 7 bases. Per the germline V gene, CDR1 is GTSNPN and CDR2 is SVGIG (reference sequence). V trimming: 4 bases; J trimming: 3 bases; junction bases outside the gene matches: 5. The CDR3 is 13 residues long.

The CDR3 is CASRDANYGYTF. CDR3 nucleotides: TGTGCCAGCAGGGACGCGAACTATGGCTACACCTTC. V gene TRBV28 combines with J gene TRBJ1-2; D gene ambiguous. V lost 6 bases to trimming and J lost 2 bases, with 7 bases between them. In germline, CDR1 is MDHEN, CDR2 SYDVKM. The CDR3 has 12 residues.

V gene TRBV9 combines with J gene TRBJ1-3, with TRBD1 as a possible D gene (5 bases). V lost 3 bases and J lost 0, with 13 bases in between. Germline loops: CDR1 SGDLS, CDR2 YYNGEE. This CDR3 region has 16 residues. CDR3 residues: CASSADPGSSGNTIYF. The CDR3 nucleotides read TGTGCCAGCAGCGCGGACCCAGGGAGCTCTGGAAACACCATATATTTT.

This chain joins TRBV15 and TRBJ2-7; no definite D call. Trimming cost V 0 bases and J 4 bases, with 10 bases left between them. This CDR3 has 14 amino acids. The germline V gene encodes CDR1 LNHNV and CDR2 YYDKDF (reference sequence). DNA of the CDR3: TGTGCCACCAGCAGAGATGCCCTAGGATACGAGCAGTACTTC. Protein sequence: CATSRDALGYEQYF.

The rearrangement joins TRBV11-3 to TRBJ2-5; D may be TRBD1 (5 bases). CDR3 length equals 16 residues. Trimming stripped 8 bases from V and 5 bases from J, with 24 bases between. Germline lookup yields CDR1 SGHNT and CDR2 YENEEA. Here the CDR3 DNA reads TGTGCCAGCTCCTTCCTGGTAGGGGCCGCAGGGGAGACCCAGTACTTC. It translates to CASSFLVGAAGETQYF.

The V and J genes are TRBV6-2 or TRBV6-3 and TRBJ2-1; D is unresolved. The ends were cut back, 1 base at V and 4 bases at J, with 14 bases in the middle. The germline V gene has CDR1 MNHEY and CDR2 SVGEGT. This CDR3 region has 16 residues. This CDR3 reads CASSYWPAGPYNEQFF. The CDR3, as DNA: TGTGCCAGCAGTTACTGGCCCGCTGGGCCATACAATGAGCAGTTCTTC.

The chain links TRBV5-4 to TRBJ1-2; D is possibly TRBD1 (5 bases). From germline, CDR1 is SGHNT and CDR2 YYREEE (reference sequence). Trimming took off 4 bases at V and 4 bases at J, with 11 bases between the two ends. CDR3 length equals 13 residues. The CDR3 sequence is CASSPYDSYGYTF. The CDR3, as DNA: TGTGCCAGCAGCCCGTATGACAGCTATGGCTACACCTTC. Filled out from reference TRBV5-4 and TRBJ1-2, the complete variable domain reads ETGVTQSPTHLIKTRGQQVTLRCSSQSGHNTVSWYQQALGQGPQFIFQYYREEENGRGNFPPRFSGLQFPNYSSELNVNALELDDSALYLCASSPYDSYGYTFGSGTRLTVV.

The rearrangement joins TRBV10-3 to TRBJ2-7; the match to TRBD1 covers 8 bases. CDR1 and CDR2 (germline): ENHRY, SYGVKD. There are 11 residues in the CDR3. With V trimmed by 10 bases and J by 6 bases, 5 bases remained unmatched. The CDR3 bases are TGTGCCACCAGGGGGCCGGGCGAGCAGTACTTC. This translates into CATRGPGEQYF.